This paragraph reports one T cell receptor beta chain. Which antigen it targets is not known. No quality values exist for individual bases; no much larger clone is one base distant. This sample stems from a study of cytomegalovirus exposure and HLA in healthy donors (dated by TCRdb to 2016 to 2017). Broadly, across the study: According to an earlier analysis of a few hundred of the donors, some 180 million T cells yielded 117 million unique TCR beta sequences and more than 250 Gb of sequence data. Roughly 300 gigabases of sequencing data and tens of millions of unique TCR sequences were included in an early release covering several hundred HLA-typed donors. The genetic ancestry cluster associated with self-reported Caucasian donors included about four fifths of the approximately 410 genotyped donors. The study aimed to test whether cataloging public T cell receptors could reveal signatures of past pathogen exposure. The study used immunosequencing to profile the T cell repertoires of approximately 630 subjects and linked those repertoires to cytomegalovirus serostatus. Along with the 666-subject first cohort, a separate validation cohort of roughly 110 different subjects was used. To predict cytomegalovirus infection status, the study brought together high-throughput TCR immunosequencing, statistical association of individual TCRs with disease status, and machine learning. A later analysis re-examined previously published TCR beta repertoires from just over 650 donors and added high-resolution HLA genotyping to investigate patterns of TCR occurrence. In the later analysis, no new phenotypic data were used to find candidate immune exposures; instead, reliance was placed on TCR beta sequences and their occurrence across donors. In an earlier analysis of 500 to 650 of the donors, high-throughput TCR beta sequencing was used to judge whether each TCR beta V gene segment behaved as functional or pseudogenic. Donor age, sex, ethnicity and CMV serostatus were compiled alongside the repertoire data. A later genetic analysis used genome-wide SNP genotypes for 398 of the 666 donors, treating that subset as a discovery cohort. All discovery cohort repertoires had been generated using a single sequencing platform. HLA typing covered class I and class II loci at four-digit resolution. The number of typed donors differed by locus: about 629-630 for A, B, C, DRB1 and DQB1; roughly 510 for DQA1; 606 for DPA1; and around 450 for DPB1. Several DR-DQ haplotypes were handled as single units for association and clustering because linkage in the cohort was strong. On average, around 230,000 unique TCR beta nucleotide sequences were sequenced per donor among some 420 genotyped donors of the cohort, with about 19% of those sequences being non-productive. Points the paper makes about the study in general: When HLA alleles, especially DR and DQ, strongly co-occurred, TCR associations were difficult to assign to individual alleles. In a later analysis, most CMV-associated TCR beta chains were found to appear HLA-restricted, with HLA associations seemingly driven largely by CMV exposure. Correlated functional status among segregating V segments might reflect linkage disequilibrium, but an unknown experimental factor could not be ruled out. For the cohort, immune exposure information was limited to CMV serostatus. An association between a missense DCLRE1C variant and V-gene and J-gene trimming of TCR beta chains was found in a later genetic analysis and replicated in an independent cohort. A total of 164 TCR beta chains were listed by the study as associated with cytomegalovirus. At a false discovery rate of 0.05, a later analysis linked under 20,000 TCR beta sequences to specific HLA alleles. In a later analysis, TCR association rates were found to vary across HLA loci, with the most associated TCRs seen for DRB1 alleles and the fewest for HLA-C alleles. A further reported finding was that TCR beta sequences accurately predicted the HLA-A and HLA-B alleles for most subjects in the first cohort. In an earlier analysis of around 500 of the donors, most TCR beta V segments appeared in productive rearrangements about 87% or about 30% of the time, broadly matching IMGT annotations. In a later analysis, HLA-associated TCR beta chains showed more clonal expansion and lower generation probabilities than non-associated chains that were equally common. A group of highly shared sequence variants was considered likely to be a technical artifact of the sequencing pipeline. In a later genetic analysis, fewer N-insertions in productive TCRs were reported among donors in an Asian-associated ancestry cluster than the roughly 710-donor mean. The classifier was reported to diagnose cytomegalovirus status with high specificity and sensitivity in both the original cohort and the validation cohort. This cohort had only TCR beta chains sequenced, and the lack of alpha or paired-chain data limited which features could be detected. Presence/absence analyses assumed roughly uniform sequencing depth across donors, an assumption that may not hold. Because some donors lacked HLA typing at each locus, the association tests relied only on the typed subset. In vitro tests confirmed that a few of the cytomegalovirus-associated TCR beta chains recognize cytomegalovirus antigens. According to a later analysis, parvovirus B19, influenza, CMV and Epstein-Barr virus appeared linked to several top co-occurrence clusters. Because counts were too low, roughly 17 rarely observed V segments, including chromosome 9 orphons, were left out of the earlier analysis of over 550 of the donors. The authors suggested that the approach could potentially be generalized to other disease states and immunological phenotypes. Because the 87-base-pair reads could not distinguish some IMGT-functional V segments, including TRBV6-2 and TRBV6-3, those segments were excluded. While some public TCRs were present in many individuals, most TCR sequences turned up only very rarely across donors.

V is trimmed back by 7 bases and J by 8 bases, and the junction contains 7 bases that no gene match accounts for. Inclusive of the bounding cysteine and phenylalanine, the CDR3 is 12 residues long. Of all the DNA, just the CDR3 is kept, 36 bases in frame from base 1. As encoded in the germline V gene, CDR1 is MDHEN while CDR2 is SYDVKM. In total, fewer than 750 healthy bone marrow donors made up the cohort. At the time of sampling, all cohort members were nominally healthy, though unrecorded immune exposures were likely present. The donor tested CMV seronegative, placing the donor among the approximately 360 seronegative members of the cohort. Every donor gave a peripheral blood sample, and the peripheral blood mononuclear cells from that sample were used for TCR beta sequencing. The Qiagen DNeasy Blood Extraction Kit was used to extract genomic DNA from the blood cell samples. Library preparation employed the immunoSEQ multiplex PCR assay. The multiplex PCR relied on a mix of 60 forward primers for TCR Vbeta segments and 13 reverse primers for TCR Jbeta segments. The CDR3 region of rearranged TCR beta genes was amplified from genomic DNA with a multiplex PCR assay. The Illumina HiSeq System was used to sequence the amplified TCR beta libraries as 87-base-pair reads. The study's own analysis went as follows. In a later analysis, tens of millions of unique TCR beta chains were counted across the approximately 620 repertoires, and around 10 million of these chains were shared by at least two donors. To remove PCR and sequencing errors, raw reads were error-corrected and collapsed into unique sequences using a nearest-neighbor algorithm that merged closely related sequences. CDR3 sequences were aligned to IMGT reference sequences to assign V, D and J gene segments. For a sequence to be retained, a match of at least six nucleotides to both a V gene segment and a J gene segment was required. Rearrangements were classified as productive when the CDR3 lacked stop codons and remained in frame with V and J, and all other rearrangements were classified as non-productive. CDR3 was defined by IMGT convention, running from the second conserved V-encoded cysteine to the conserved J-encoded phenylalanine. The earlier analysis of 450 to 750 of the donors excluded any sequence lacking an unambiguous match to a single V gene segment. In an earlier analysis of about 590 of the donors, a V segment was called functional when productive rearrangements were above 56.7%, and segregating when the standard deviation between donors exceeded 5%. A statistical classification framework was built for diagnosing cytomegalovirus status from the catalog of TCR beta chain sequences. In a later analysis, V and J genes were assigned by comparing TCR nucleotide sequences against IMGT/GENE-DB human TR gene sequences. The TCRdist pipeline was used in a later analysis to assign CDR3 sequences and most-parsimonious VDJ recombination scenarios. In a later analysis, each TCR beta chain was defined by its CDR3 amino acid sequence together with its V-gene family, and reads lacking a unique V-gene family were excluded. In a later analysis, around 650 highly shared, low-generation-probability nucleotide sequences were removed to address suspected cross-contamination and a sequencing artifact. In a later analysis, a clonal expansion index was calculated for each public chain from normalized within-repertoire ranks of inferred template counts. Generation probabilities in a later analysis came from a VDJ recombination model fitted to out-of-frame rearrangements, and those results were checked against IGoR. In a later analysis, TCR-TCR, TCR-HLA and TCR-CMV co-occurrence was scored with hypergeometric tests, and a repertoire-size bias correction was applied to TCR pairs. A later analysis estimated false discovery rates by permuting HLA or CMV assignments 20 times. A later analysis grouped co-occurring TCRs with DBSCAN, adding TCRdist sequence similarity when clustering within HLA-allele-positive subsets. Repertoires with fewer than 30,000 or more than 120,000 public chains were left out of co-occurrence clustering, as were five repertoires with anomalous nucleotide sharing. In TCRdb, the immuneACCESS table is reduced to in-frame sequences with V and J assigned. These tables do not hold every clone; where another copy was compared, an unresolved V gene accounts for under half, and the others remain unexplained. V, J and clone size were drawn from that table, and D and trimming were deduced from the DNA. A total of tens of thousands of clones appear in this sample, 60% to 80% of them only once. 2% to 2.5% of the sample is held by the ten biggest clonotypes.

The TCR originated in a man aged 35 to 55 in good health and CMV-seronegative. In this chain, TRBV28 is recombined with TRBJ1-2; TRBD1 agrees with 7 junctional bases. Sequenced material: PBMCs. The DNA sequence reads TGTGCCAGCACGATAAACAGGGGAGGCTACACCTTC. Its protein is CASTINRGGYTF.